The T cell receptor beta chain described here comes from a study of human T cells and chemical hapten exposure. Points from the study as a whole: With patch test score, the counts of PT1 expanded TCRs showed a positive correlation.

Time point: pre-sensitization, week 0. Specified treatment: therapeutic diphenylcyclopropenone sensitization with weekly scalp DPC. Patch tests were applied only after blood draws. The germline V gene encodes CDR1 SGDLS and CDR2 YYNGEE. V was pared by 6 bases and J by 1 base, with 10 bases between. The CDR3 contains 13 residues. Using its own MiXCR run on the RACE reads, TCRdb lists one record per CDR3 protein. Of approximately 77,000 distinct CDR3 sequences in the sample, around 13% were seen once. In the case of this clonotype: The target antigen is unknown.

V usage is TRBV9 and J usage is TRBJ1-1, with D unclear. Sequenced material: whole blood, taken in connection with sensitization to the hapten diphenylcyclopropenone (DPC). The TCR comes from a woman aged 50 to 60 with alopecia areata. Some clones in this sample may be carry-over from other donors' samples. The CDR3 region has the DNA TGTGCCAGCACCCTCTCACAGAACACTGAAGCTTTCTTT. Its translation: CASTLSQNTEAFF.